The clone carrying this TCR beta chain was observed a few times. Its antigen is currently unknown. This record belongs to a study of cytomegalovirus exposure and HLA in healthy donors. Study observations and caveats: For cytomegalovirus status, the classifier reportedly gave diagnoses with high specificity and sensitivity. Usually a TCR sequence was rare, but some public TCRs were found in many donors. It was 150 to 200 TCR beta chains that were listed as cytomegalovirus-associated.

Clones were read by immunoSEQ multiplex PCR, and TCRdb kept only the in-frame ones, dropping some. The sample has 350,000 or so clones; 70% to 90% are singletons. Deletions cut 0 bases from V and 5 bases from J, with 7 bases between. The CDR3 covers 13 residues. Germline V gene sequence: CDR1 MNHEY, CDR2 SVGAGI. The sequencing sample was made of PBMCs. This sequence was found in a young woman in good health and CMV-seronegative. V gene TRBV6-5 combines with J gene TRBJ1-2, with unresolved D. The CDR3 loop is CASSYSLRYGYTF. CDR3 in DNA: TGTGCCAGCAGTTACTCGCTGCGATATGGCTACACCTTC.